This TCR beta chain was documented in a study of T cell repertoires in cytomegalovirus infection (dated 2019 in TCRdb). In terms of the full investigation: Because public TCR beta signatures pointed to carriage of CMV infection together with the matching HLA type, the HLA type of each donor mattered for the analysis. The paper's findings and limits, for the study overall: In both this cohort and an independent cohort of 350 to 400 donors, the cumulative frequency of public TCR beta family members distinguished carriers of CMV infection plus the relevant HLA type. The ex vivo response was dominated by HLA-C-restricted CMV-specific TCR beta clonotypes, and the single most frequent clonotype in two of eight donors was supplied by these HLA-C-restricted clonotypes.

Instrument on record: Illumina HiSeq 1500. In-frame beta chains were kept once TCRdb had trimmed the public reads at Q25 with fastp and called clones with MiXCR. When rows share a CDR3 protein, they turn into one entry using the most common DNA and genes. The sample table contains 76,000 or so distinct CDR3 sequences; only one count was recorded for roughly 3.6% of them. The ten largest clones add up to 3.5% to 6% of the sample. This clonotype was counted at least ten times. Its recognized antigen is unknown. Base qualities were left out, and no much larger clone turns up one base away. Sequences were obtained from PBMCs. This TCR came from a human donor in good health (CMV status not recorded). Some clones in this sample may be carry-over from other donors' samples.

This receptor has the CDR3 CASSIVGGNQPQHF. Here is the DNA: TGTGCCAGTAGTATAGTAGGGGGGAATCAGCCCCAGCATTTT. The chain is encoded by TRBV19 joined to TRBJ1-5, with a tentative D gene TRBD1 over 6 matching bases. The junction shows trimming of 1 base on V and 4 bases on J, plus 8 bases between the germline ends. From the cysteine through the phenylalanine, the CDR3 covers 14 amino acids. The DNA shown is the 42-base CDR3, in frame from base 1. The germline V gene (reference sequence) gives CDR1 as LNHDA and CDR2 as SQIVND.